The T cell receptor (beta chain) described here comes from a study of blood T cell repertoires in COVID-19. Overall study: The United States, Italy and Spain provided the acute and convalescent COVID-19 samples.

Looked up from germline, CDR1 is SQVTM and CDR2 is ANQGSEA. This CDR3 has 11 amino acids. Trimming left V 6 bases short and J 5 bases short, with 10 bases between. The repertoire was sequenced with immunoSEQ multiplex PCR; TCRdb's copy has only in-frame clones and lacks some. This sample yields about 180,000 clones, of which approximately 87% are seen a single time; around 20% belongs to the top ten. This TCR was recovered from a man between 65 and 85 years old with active or convalescent COVID-19. Sample: peripheral blood. The V and J genes are TRBV29-1 and TRBJ1-2; possible D gene TRBD1, 5 bases. The CDR3 loop reads CSVGGLYGYTF. The DNA for the CDR3 is TGCAGCGTGGGGGGGTTATATGGCTACACCTTC. Full variable domain (rest looked up from reference TRBV29-1 and TRBJ1-2): SAVISQKPSRDICQRGTSLTIQCQVDSQVTMMFWYRQQPGQSLTLIATANQGSEATYESGFVIDKFPISRPNLTFSTLTVSNMSPEDSSIYLCSVGGLYGYTFGSGTRLTVV.